Shown below are 22 T cell receptor beta chains from a single sample sequenced in a study of Graves' ophthalmopathy and Graves' hyperthyroidism. Scientists amplified the TCR beta CDR3 regions from RNA transcripts. RT-PCR in the first round used HTBI primers; a second-round multiplex PCR followed. In TCRdb, the multiplex PCR reads were re-called with MiXCR into one record per CDR3 protein. This table has roughly 400,000 distinct CDR3 sequences, approximately 16% appearing once. The specimen was peripheral blood. These TCRs come from a woman under 30 with Graves' ophthalmopathy.

The table lists this clonotype with a few counts. This chain connects TRBV6-5 to TRBJ2-7, with a possible D match to TRBD2 (6 bases). The germline V gene has CDR1 MNHEY and CDR2 SVGAGI. The CDR3 covers 14 residues. Trimming removed 9 bases at V and 0 bases at J, with 15 bases between. The CDR3 reads CASQLAVNSYEQYF. In DNA, the CDR3 is TGTGCCAGTCAACTAGCTGTCAACTCCTACGAGCAGTACTTC.

At least ten counts were recorded for this clonotype. This chain joins TRBV6-5 and TRBJ2-7; 9 bases fit TRBD2. Losses at the gene ends were 6 bases for V and 6 bases for J; bases not matched to a gene: 6. This CDR3 is built from 13 residues. Germline V gene data show CDR1 as MNHEY and CDR2 as SVGAGI. The CDR3, as DNA: TGTGCCAGCAGAGCGGGAGGAGTGGGCGAGCAGTACTTC. Translating gives CASRAGGVGEQYF.

This clonotype was observed at least ten times. As DNA, the CDR3 is TGTGCCAGCAGTTTACCGCGGGACAGAGACACTGAAGCTTTCTTT. Amino acids: CASSLPRDRDTEAFF. This chain links TRBV28 with TRBJ1-1; 7 bases agree with TRBD1. CDR1 MDHEN and CDR2 SYDVKM come from the germline V gene. Unmatched junction bases numbered 6, after V lost 2 bases and J lost 3 bases. This CDR3 has 15 residues.

This clonotype was picked up many times. V and J are TRBV7-8 and TRBJ2-7; D not resolved. Trimming removed 1 base at V and 0 bases at J, with 10 bases between. Germline V gene sequence: CDR1 SGHVS, CDR2 FQNEAQ. The CDR3 totals 15 residues. The chain's CDR3 is CASSLERAPSYEQYF. Here the CDR3 DNA reads TGTGCCAGCAGCTTAGAACGGGCTCCCTCCTACGAGCAGTACTTC.

With respect to this clonotype: A read error may be the cause here, since a much bigger clone is one base away. The chain couples TRBV6-2 or TRBV6-3 to TRBJ2-7, with D unresolved. The ends were cut back, 2 bases at V and 7 bases at J, with 21 bases in the middle. The CDR3 loop spans 16 amino acids. Germline V lookup: CDR1 MNHEY, CDR2 SVGEGT. CDR3 residues: CASSYHEVTGPREQYF. In DNA, the CDR3 is TGTGCCAGCAGTTACCACGAAGTAACGGGCCCGCGTGAGCAGTACTTC.

This clonotype was picked up many times. The chain uses TRBV7-2 and TRBJ1-6; unclear D gene. Germline V lookup: CDR1 SGHTA, CDR2 FQGNSA. The CDR3 runs 18 residues. Trimming took off 1 base at V and 0 bases at J, with 13 bases between the two ends. CDR3 in amino acids: CASSLGRPGSSYNSPLHF. CDR3 in DNA: TGTGCCAGCAGCTTAGGGCGGCCCGGTAGCTCCTATAATTCACCCCTCCACTTT.

V is TRBV6-2 or TRBV6-3 and J is TRBJ1-2; D is undetermined. CDR3 length: 13 amino acids. CDR1 and CDR2 from the germline V gene are MNHEY and SVGEGT. V lost 5 bases, J lost 2 bases, and 9 bases lay in between. This chain's CDR3 is CASSASRNYGYTF. The CDR3 DNA follows: TGTGCCAGCAGTGCCTCCAGGAACTATGGCTACACCTTC.

This clonotype was seen repeatedly, ten times or more. The chain uses TRBV29-1 and TRBJ2-5; possible D gene TRBD1, 5 bases. Germline V gene sequence: CDR1 SQVTM, CDR2 ANQGSEA. The CDR3 covers 11 residues. The germline V and J ends were trimmed by 4 bases and 2 bases, with 5 bases remaining between them. CDR3 in DNA: TGCAGCGTTGGGACACAAGAGACCCAGTACTTC. Protein sequence: CSVGTQETQYF. The complete variable domain, with remaining parts taken from reference TRBV29-1 and TRBJ2-5, reads SAVISQKPSRDICQRGTSLTIQCQVDSQVTMMFWYRQQPGQSLTLIATANQGSEATYESGFVIDKFPISRPNLTFSTLTVSNMSPEDSSIYLCSVGTQETQYFGPGTRLLVL.

This clonotype appeared many times. The chain is built from TRBV20-1 and TRBJ2-5, with no clear D. The germline V gene has CDR1 DFQATT and CDR2 SNEGSKA (reference sequence). V was cut by 0 bases and J by 5 bases, with 16 bases left in between. This CDR3 comprises 15 residues. CDR3: CSARDPALSGETQYF. The CDR3 bases are TGCAGTGCTAGAGATCCGGCCCTAAGTGGGGAGACCCAGTACTTC.

The sample holds many counts of this clonotype. The chain couples TRBV20-1 to TRBJ2-7, with no clear D. V lost 5 bases and J lost 2, with 34 bases in between. In germline, CDR1 is DFQATT, CDR2 SNEGSKA (reference sequence). This CDR3 comprises 20 residues. This CDR3 reads CSAHRPLGIPYSTQTYEQYF. In DNA form, the CDR3 reads TGCAGTGCTCACCGGCCCCTGGGAATCCCGTATTCAACCCAAACCTACGAGCAGTACTTC.

The chain links TRBV6-5 to TRBJ1-2; a possible D gene is TRBD1 (6 bases). V lost 1 base and J 0 bases, leaving 9 bases between the germline ends. In germline, CDR1 is MNHEY, CDR2 SVGAGI. This CDR3 has 15 amino acids. The DNA of the CDR3 is TGTGCCAGCAGTTACTGGACAGCAGCTAACTATGGCTACACCTTC. Its protein product is CASSYWTAANYGYTF.

This clonotype was observed at least ten times. Given a much more abundant clone one base away, this may be a read error. The chain couples TRBV7-8 to TRBJ1-1; perhaps TRBD1 as D (6 bases). Between the trimmed V and J ends, which lost 1 base and 0 bases, there was a span of 12 bases. Germline values: CDR1 SGHVS, CDR2 FQNEAQ. This CDR3 spans 16 amino acids. The CDR3 DNA follows: TGTGCCAGCAGCTTAGGCACAGGGAGCCTGAACACTGAAGCTTTCTTT. This translates into CASSLGTGSLNTEAFF.

J is TRBJ1-1 and V is TRBV6-2 or TRBV6-3; 7 bases fit TRBD1. CDR1 MNHEY and CDR2 SVGEGT come from the germline V gene. Trimming took 2 bases from V and 11 from J; bases not matched to a gene: 5. The CDR3 totals 12 residues. CDR3 region: CASSYDRVAAFF. Written as DNA, the CDR3 is TGTGCCAGCAGTTACGACAGGGTGGCCGCTTTCTTT.

This clonotype came up many times. The V call is TRBV7-2, the J call TRBJ2-7; D ambiguous. CDR1 and CDR2 (germline): SGHTA, FQGNSA. Trimming removed 5 bases from V and 3 bases from J, with 11 bases in between. The CDR3 length is 13 residues. The CDR3: CASSPGRNYEQYF. The CDR3 nucleotides are TGTGCCAGCAGCCCAGGACGGAACTACGAGCAGTACTTC.

This clonotype was observed many times. The chain employs TRBV29-1 and TRBJ1-1; tentatively, D is TRBD1 (6 bases). The V gene lost 4 bases and the J gene lost 10 bases, with 19 bases spanning the gap. The germline V gene has CDR1 SQVTM and CDR2 ANQGSEA. The length of the CDR3 is 13 residues. This CDR3 reads CSVVIGGEGGAFF. Written as DNA, the CDR3 is TGCAGCGTTGTAATTGGGGGCGAGGGTGGAGCTTTCTTT. Full variable domain (remainder filled in from reference TRBV29-1 and TRBJ1-1): SAVISQKPSRDICQRGTSLTIQCQVDSQVTMMFWYRQQPGQSLTLIATANQGSEATYESGFVIDKFPISRPNLTFSTLTVSNMSPEDSSIYLCSVVIGGEGGAFFGQGTRLTVV.

This clonotype was seen repeatedly, ten times or more. The V call is TRBV6-5, the J call TRBJ1-2; 7 positions agree with TRBD1. Per germline, CDR1 MNHEY and CDR2 SVGAGI. J gave up 6 bases and V 0 bases, and 13 bases lay outside the gene matches. This CDR3 has 17 residues. CDR3 DNA: TGTGCCAGCAGTTACTCATTGGGGGCAGGGGGAGTCGATGGCTACACCTTC. Its translation: CASSYSLGAGGVDGYTF.

This clonotype was found many times. The V call is TRBV30, the J call TRBJ1-5; 7 bases match TRBD1. Germline lookup yields CDR1 GTSNPN and CDR2 SVGIG (reference sequence). J gave up 4 bases and V 2 bases, and 2 bases lay outside the gene matches. The CDR3 totals 13 residues. CDR3 amino acids: CAWSPQGNQPQHF. The CDR3 DNA follows: TGTGCCTGGAGTCCACAGGGGAATCAGCCCCAGCATTTT. Full variable domain (remainder filled in from reference TRBV30 and TRBJ1-5): SQTIHQWPATLVQPVGSPLSLECTVEGTSNPNLYWYRQAAGRGLQLLFYSVGIGQISSEVPQNLSASRPQDRQFILSSKKLLLSDSGFYLCAWSPQGNQPQHFGDGTRLSIL.

This clonotype was detected many times. The chain uses TRBV12-3 or TRBV12-4 and TRBJ1-1, with D possibly being TRBD1 (6 bases). The length of the CDR3 is 13 residues. V was shortened by 5 bases and J by 4 bases, with 11 bases between the two germline ends. The CDR3 DNA follows: TGTGCCAGCAGTGCGGCAGGGGTCACTGAAGCTTTCTTT. This gives the protein CASSAAGVTEAFF.

The table lists this clonotype with a few counts. The chain uses TRBV6-1 and TRBJ1-1; D gene uncertain. The CDR3 length is 13 residues. V was trimmed by 3 bases and J by 2 bases, leaving 7 bases between them. Germline V lookup: CDR1 MNHNS, CDR2 SASEGT. The CDR3 DNA reads as TGTGCCAGCAGTGACGACGATAACACTGAAGCTTTCTTT. Protein product: CASSDDDNTEAFF.

There are many counts of this clonotype. The chain couples TRBV28 to TRBJ2-7; TRBD2 aligns across 8 bases. Germline values: CDR1 MDHEN, CDR2 SYDVKM. Trimming removed 5 bases from V and 4 bases from J; junction bases left unmatched: 16. This CDR3 comprises 17 residues. CDR3 coding DNA: TGTGCCAGCAGTCCCCTGGAAGGAAGCGGGGGTCTGTACGAGCAGTACTTC. This translates into CASSPLEGSGGLYEQYF.

This clonotype was observed many times. This sequence joins TRBV11-2 and TRBJ2-6; 8 bases map to TRBD1. The CDR3 sequence is 17 residues long. The V segment lost 5 bases and the J segment 0 bases; nucleotides outside the gene matches: 6. Germline V gene lookup returns CDR1 SGHAT and CDR2 FQNNGV. Here the CDR3 DNA reads TGTGCCAGCAGCCTCACAGGGGGGTACTCTGGGGCCAACGTCCTGACTTTC. Its protein product is CASSLTGGYSGANVLTF.

This clonotype was seen repeatedly, ten times or more. V and J are TRBV6-5 and TRBJ2-7, with a tentative D call TRBD1 (5 bases). In germline, CDR1 is MNHEY, CDR2 SVGAGI. Trimming stripped 2 bases from V and 0 bases from J, with 14 bases between. This CDR3 has 16 residues. This CDR3 is CASSYPSDTGSYEQYF. The CDR3 DNA is TGTGCCAGCAGTTACCCTTCTGACACAGGCTCCTACGAGCAGTACTTC.